These 30 T cell receptor beta chains came from one sample sequenced in a study of blood T cell repertoires in COVID-19. TCRdb's table, derived via immunoSEQ multiplex PCR, lists solely in-frame clones and lacks some. The sample yields approximately 210,000 clones, around 81% seen once. The sequenced sample consisted of PBMCs or T cells enriched from blood (not recorded which). These receptors came from a woman aged 45-59 years with acute COVID-19.

This clone was found once. The chain has TRBV7-9 and TRBJ2-5, with TRBD2 as a possible D gene (6 bases). Germline CDR1 reads SEHNR; CDR2 reads FQNEAQ (reference sequence). The CDR3 covers 12 residues. Trimming took off 4 bases at V and 4 bases at J, with 7 bases between the two ends. This CDR3 is CASSSEGETQYF. CDR3 sequence (DNA): TGTGCCAGCAGCTCGGAGGGAGAGACCCAGTACTTC. Combining the CDR3 with reference TRBV7-9 and TRBJ2-5 gives the whole variable domain DTGVSQNPRHKITKRGQNVTFRCDPISEHNRLYWYRQTLGQGPEFLTYFQNEAQLEKSRLLSDRFSAERPKGSFSTLEIQRTEQGDSAMYLCASSSEGETQYFGPGTRLLVL.

Only one count was recorded for this clone. CDR3 nucleotides: TGCGCCAGCAGCTTGGCCTTAACCGGGACAGGGGCTAACTATGGCTACACCTTC. The encoded protein is CASSLALTGTGANYGYTF. The chain joins TRBV5-1 to TRBJ1-2; 10 bases match TRBD1. Looked up from germline, CDR1 is SGHRS and CDR2 is YFSETQ. Trimming removed 0 bases from V and 0 bases from J; junction bases left unmatched: 8. The CDR3 extends over 18 amino acids.

The chain employs TRBV10-1 and TRBJ2-1, with 13 bases aligning to TRBD2. This CDR3 is built from 17 residues. Germline V gene sequence: CDR1 WNHNN, CDR2 SYGVQD (reference sequence). V shed 0 bases, J shed 8 bases, and the junction held 7 bases outside the gene matches. The CDR3 coding sequence is TGCGCCAGCAGTGAGTCCGCCACTAGCGGGGGGGCACATGAGCAGTTCTTC. This sequence encodes CASSESATSGGAHEQFF.

As regards this clone: Other DNA sequences in the sample encode the same CDR3. The chain has TRBV7-2 and TRBJ1-5, with 7 bases aligning to TRBD1. The CDR3 runs 13 residues. V dropped 5 bases and J dropped 7; count of bases not matched to a gene: 5. Germline assignment: CDR1 SGHTA and CDR2 FQGNSA. In DNA, the CDR3 is TGTGCCAGCAGCCGGGACAGTAACCAGCCCCAGCATTTT. This translates into CASSRDSNQPQHF.

The chain couples TRBV10-3 to TRBJ2-1; 11 bases line up with TRBD2. Germline CDR1 is ENHRY and CDR2 is SYGVKD. The length of the CDR3 is 15 residues. Trimming removed 6 bases from V and 8 bases from J; junction bases left unmatched: 9. In nucleotides, the CDR3 is TGTGCCATCAGCGTAGCGGGAGGGCATGGGGATGAGCAGTTCTTC. Translated, it gives CAISVAGGHGDEQFF.

The rearrangement uses TRBV19 and TRBJ2-7, with D perhaps matching TRBD1 (6 bases). The CDR3 extends over 14 amino acids. Germline values: CDR1 LNHDA, CDR2 SQIVND (reference sequence). Trimming stripped 7 bases from V and 2 bases from J, with 15 bases between. In DNA, the CDR3 is TGTGCCAGTACCGATACCGGGACACCCTACGAGCAGTACTTC. This gives the protein CASTDTGTPYEQYF. Complete variable domain (other parts from reference TRBV19 and TRBJ2-7): DGGITQSPKYLFRKEGQNVTLSCEQNLNHDAMYWYRQDPGQGLRLIYYSQIVNDFQKGDIAEGYSVSREKKESFPLTVTSAQKNPTAFYLCASTDTGTPYEQYFGPGTRLTVT.

The chain joins TRBV28 to TRBJ1-4; D perhaps matches TRBD1 (6 bases). Trimming took 3 bases from V and 2 from J, leaving 16 bases between them. Germline V CDR1 and CDR2: MDHEN, SYDVKM. There are 17 residues in the CDR3. CDR3 nucleotides: TGTGCCAGCAGTTTTTCCGGGGGGCGGGTGACTAATGAAAAACTGTTTTTT. Residues: CASSFSGGRVTNEKLFF.

The chain uses TRBV10-2 and TRBJ1-2; D is unclear. This CDR3 is 13 amino acids long. Trimming took off 3 bases at V and 2 bases at J, with 7 bases between the two ends. Looked up from germline, CDR1 is WSHSY and CDR2 is SAAADI. CDR3 sequence: CASSDGVNYGYTF. In DNA, the CDR3 is TGCGCCAGCAGTGACGGGGTGAACTATGGCTACACCTTC.

This chain links TRBV15 with TRBJ2-1; D is possibly TRBD2 (6 bases). The germline V gene has CDR1 LNHNV and CDR2 YYDKDF (reference sequence). This CDR3 has 13 residues. The germline V and J ends were trimmed by 10 bases and 8 bases, with 18 bases remaining between them. The DNA of the CDR3 is TGTGCCATCACGGGGGTCGACCGCCATGAGCAGTTCTTC. The encoded protein is CAITGVDRHEQFF.

The chain couples TRBV18 to TRBJ2-1, with a possible D match to TRBD2 (7 bases). The CDR3 runs 15 residues. Trimming pared 4 bases from V and 6 bases from J, leaving 16 bases between. Germline V lookup: CDR1 KGHSH, CDR2 LQKENI. Written as DNA, the CDR3 is TGTGCCAGCTCACTCGACTTTCGGGGGGCCAATGAGCAGTTCTTC. Translated: CASSLDFRGANEQFF.

The chain links TRBV29-1 to TRBJ2-4, with D perhaps TRBD2 (6 bases). The CDR3 sequence is 15 residues long. Germline V lookup: CDR1 SQVTM, CDR2 ANQGSEA. The V end was cut by 5 bases, the J end by 5 bases, with 19 bases between. This CDR3 reads CSVIIIQWGENIQYF. In DNA, the CDR3 is TGCAGCGTTATAATTATCCAGTGGGGGGAAAACATTCAGTACTTC.

The V and J genes are TRBV4-2 and TRBJ2-7, with 11 positions matching TRBD2. CDR3 length: 16 amino acids. CDR1 is LGHNA, CDR2 YNFKEQ, per germline. Losses at the gene ends were 4 bases for V and 0 bases for J; bases not matched to a gene: 5. Here the CDR3 reads CASSRQTSGNSYEQYF. The CDR3 coding sequence is TGTGCCAGCAGCCGGCAGACTAGCGGGAACTCCTACGAGCAGTACTTC.

This clone was picked up one time. The chain joins TRBV7-9 to TRBJ1-1, with D unclear. This CDR3 has 12 amino acids. In germline, CDR1 is SEHNR, CDR2 FQNEAQ (reference sequence). The V end was cut by 2 bases, the J end by 7 bases, with 8 bases between. The CDR3 reads CASSLLEGEAFF. Written as DNA, the CDR3 is TGTGCCAGCAGCTTACTGGAGGGTGAAGCTTTCTTT.

The chain links TRBV29-1 to TRBJ1-2; D may be TRBD1 (5 bases). V was clipped by 1 base and J by 7 bases, with 10 bases between them. Germline V gene sequence: CDR1 SQVTM, CDR2 ANQGSEA. CDR3 length: 12 amino acids. This chain's CDR3 is CSVEGGASGYTF. The CDR3 DNA follows: TGCAGCGTTGAAGGCGGGGCATCTGGCTACACCTTC.

The rearrangement links TRBV7-2 to TRBJ2-1; TRBD1 agrees at 7 bases. Germline CDR1 SGHTA, CDR2 FQGNSA. This CDR3 comprises 16 residues. V was pared by 6 bases and J by 5 bases, with 13 bases of the junction left unmatched. The CDR3 sequence: CASSSQAGGLDNEQFF. CDR3 nucleotide sequence: TGTGCCAGCAGTTCCCAGGCAGGGGGTTTAGACAATGAGCAGTTCTTC.

Comments on this clone: Other nucleotide sequences in the sample specify the same CDR3. This chain joins TRBV2 and TRBJ2-5, with D possibly TRBD1 on 5 matching bases. In germline, CDR1 is SNHLY, CDR2 FYNNEI. This CDR3 has 14 amino acids. V lost 4 bases and J lost 2, with 11 bases in between. CDR3 residues: CASSGVAGQETQYF. The CDR3 DNA follows: TGTGCCAGCAGTGGGGTAGCAGGGCAAGAGACCCAGTACTTC.

This chain joins TRBV29-1 and TRBJ2-7; 7 bases are a match to TRBD1. CDR1 SQVTM and CDR2 ANQGSEA come from the germline V gene. This CDR3 region has 15 residues. The ends lost 0 bases at V and 1 base at J; junction bases unmatched: 6. The CDR3 DNA follows: TGCAGCGTTGAAGACCCGACAGGGCTTTCCTACGAGCAGTACTTC. Translated: CSVEDPTGLSYEQYF.

The chain carries TRBV18 and TRBJ2-5, with 7 bases aligning to TRBD1. The CDR3 contains 13 residues. J lost 5 bases, V lost 4 bases, and 4 bases had no gene match. CDR1 and CDR2 from the germline V gene are KGHSH and LQKENI. CDR3 sequence reads: CASSQGAVETQYF. The DNA for the CDR3 is TGTGCCAGCTCACAGGGGGCTGTGGAGACCCAGTACTTC.

This clone was observed a few times. The rearrangement joins TRBV7-2 to TRBJ1-2; no clear D gene. The CDR3 covers 16 residues. V shed 5 bases and J shed 4 bases, with 20 bases lying between them. The germline V gene encodes CDR1 SGHTA and CDR2 FQGNSA. The CDR3 bases are TGTGCCAGCAGCCTTCTGAGCGGGGTGGGGAGCTATGGCTACACCTTC. Residues: CASSLLSGVGSYGYTF.

This clone was observed a handful of times. V usage is TRBV27 and J usage is TRBJ1-5; TRBD1 matches 9 bases. The CDR3 is made up of 14 amino acids. V gave up 5 bases and J gave up 7 bases; unmatched junction bases: 6. The germline V gene encodes CDR1 MNHEY and CDR2 SMNVEV (reference sequence). The CDR3 spells CASSPNRGRQPQHF. CDR3 bases: TGTGCCAGCAGTCCAAACAGGGGGCGGCAGCCCCAGCATTTT.

The V gene is TRBV27, the J gene TRBJ2-1, with unresolved D. CDR1 and CDR2 from the germline V gene are MNHEY and SMNVEV (reference sequence). The germline V and J ends were trimmed by 1 base and 7 bases, with 8 bases remaining between them. The CDR3 extends over 13 amino acids. Here the CDR3 reads CASSLFSRNEQFF. CDR3 nucleotides: TGTGCCAGCAGTTTATTTAGTCGGAATGAGCAGTTCTTC.

The chain has TRBV3-1 (or the pseudogene TRBV3-2) and TRBJ1-3; D is possibly TRBD1 (6 bases). Germline CDR1 and CDR2: LGHDT and YNNKEL (reference sequence). V lost 2 bases and J 0 bases, leaving 8 bases between the germline ends. This CDR3 region has 15 residues. The CDR3 loop is CASSQQGNSGNTIYF. CDR3 DNA sequence: TGTGCCAGCAGCCAACAGGGGAACTCTGGAAACACCATATATTTT.

This clone was picked up many times. This chain connects TRBV29-1 to TRBJ2-6, with 7 nucleotides matching TRBD1. The CDR3 is 14 residues long. In germline, CDR1 is SQVTM, CDR2 ANQGSEA. Unmatched junction bases numbered 4, after V lost 6 bases and J lost 2 bases. CDR3 region: CSVTQGAGANVLTF. CDR3 nucleotides: TGCAGCGTAACCCAGGGGGCTGGGGCCAACGTCCTGACTTTC.

The gene calls are TRBV20-1 and TRBJ1-1; TRBD1 matches 7 bases. CDR3 length equals 11 residues. The junction had 0 bases not matched to a gene; V was cut back by 4 bases and J by 4 bases. Germline CDR1 and CDR2: DFQATT and SNEGSKA (reference sequence). The chain's CDR3 is CSATGGTEAFF. The CDR3 DNA reads as TGCAGTGCTACAGGGGGCACTGAAGCTTTCTTT.

The J gene is TRBJ2-7, the V gene TRBV3-1 (or the pseudogene TRBV3-2), with 13 bases fitting TRBD2. The length of the CDR3 is 15 residues. V trimming: 6 bases; J trimming: 2 bases; junction bases outside the gene matches: 4. CDR1 and CDR2 (germline): LGHDT, YNNKEL (reference sequence). CDR3 nucleotide sequence: TGTGCCAGCAGATCCACTAGCGGGGGGGCCTACGAGCAGTACTTC. Its protein product is CASRSTSGGAYEQYF.

This chain uses TRBV27 with TRBJ2-7, with 7 bases fitting TRBD2. CDR3 length: 13 residues. V lost 2 bases and J lost 9; bases outside the gene matches: 7. CDR1 MNHEY and CDR2 SMNVEV come from the germline V gene (reference sequence). The CDR3, as DNA: TGTGCCAGCAGTTTAGCGGCGGGGGTTGGGCAGTACTTC. This sequence encodes CASSLAAGVGQYF.

CDR3 DNA: TGCGCCAGTACCCCCGGGACAGGTAAATCTGAAGCTTTCTTT. Its translation is CASTPGTGKSEAFF. J is TRBJ1-1 and V is TRBV4-1, with 8 bases fitting TRBD1. The CDR3 totals 14 residues. Trimming cost V 9 bases and J 6 bases; bases outside gene matches: 12. Germline CDR1 is MGHRA and CDR2 is YSYEKL.

This clone was counted only a few times. CDR3 region: CASSTADTQYF. In DNA form, the CDR3 reads TGTGCCAGCAGCACGGCAGATACGCAGTATTTT. V gene TRBV7-2 combines with J gene TRBJ2-3; no reliable D call. Trimming removed 5 bases at V and 4 bases at J, with 4 bases between. There are 11 residues in the CDR3. Germline V gives CDR1 SGHTA, CDR2 FQGNSA.

The gene calls are TRBV7-3 and TRBJ2-1; 9 nucleotides agree with TRBD2. The CDR3 totals 16 residues. With 2 bases clipped from V and 6 bases from J, the junction kept 8 bases outside the gene matches. CDR1 and CDR2 from the germline V gene are SGHTA and FQGTGA. This CDR3 is CASSLATGGRGNEQFF. CDR3 bases: TGTGCCAGCAGCTTAGCTACTGGCGGGAGGGGCAATGAGCAGTTCTTC.

The chain combines TRBV7-2 with TRBJ2-2; 10 positions agree with TRBD2. The V gene's germline CDR1 is SGHTA and CDR2 FQGNSA. With V trimmed by 3 bases and J by 10 bases, 11 bases remained unmatched. The CDR3 has 16 amino acids. CDR3 in amino acids: CASSFAGTSVGMELFF. The CDR3, as DNA: TGTGCCAGCAGCTTTGCCGGGACTAGCGTGGGGATGGAGCTGTTTTTT.